What follows describes a single T cell receptor beta chain. This entry comes from a study of CD8 T cells in Susac syndrome. From blood CD8+ and CD4+ T cells, TCR beta sequences were generated. Each multiple sclerosis control was a treatment-naive patient with relapsing-remitting disease that was either stable or active. V dropped 8 bases and J dropped 2 bases, with 17 bases sitting between them. The germline V gene encodes CDR1 SGHDT and CDR2 YYEEEE. The CDR3 has 14 residues. Random hexamers were used to reverse transcribe an amount of roughly 0.45 to 1 ug RNA. Multiplex immunoSEQ PCR targeted 54 Vbeta and 13 Jbeta TCR beta segments. One entry per CDR3 protein results from TCRdb running MiXCR on the immunoSEQ multiplex PCR reads. The profile shows about 150,000 distinct CDR3 sequences, just under 97% of them singletons.

What was sequenced was CD8+ T cells from PBMCs. This rearrangement joins TRBV5-6 to TRBJ2-7; possibly TRBD1 for D (5 bases). This clonotype was obtained from a human donor with multiple sclerosis. CDR3 loop: CASRWGGSAYEQYF. CDR3 in DNA: TGTGCCAGTCGATGGGGCGGCAGCGCCTACGAGCAGTACTTC.